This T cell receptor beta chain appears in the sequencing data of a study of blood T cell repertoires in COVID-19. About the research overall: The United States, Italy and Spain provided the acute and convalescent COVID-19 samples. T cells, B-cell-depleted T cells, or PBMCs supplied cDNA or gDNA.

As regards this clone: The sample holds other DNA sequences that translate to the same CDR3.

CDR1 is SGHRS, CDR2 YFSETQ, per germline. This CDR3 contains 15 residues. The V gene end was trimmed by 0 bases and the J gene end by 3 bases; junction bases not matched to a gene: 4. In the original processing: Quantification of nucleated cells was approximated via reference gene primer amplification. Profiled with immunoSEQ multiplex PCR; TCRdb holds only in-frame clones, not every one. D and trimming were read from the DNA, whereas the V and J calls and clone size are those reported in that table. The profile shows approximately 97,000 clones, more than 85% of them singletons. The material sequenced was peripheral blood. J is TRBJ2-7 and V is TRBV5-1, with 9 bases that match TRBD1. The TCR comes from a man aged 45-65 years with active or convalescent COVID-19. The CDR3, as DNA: TGCGCCAGCAGCTTGGGAGGGACAGGGATCTACGAGCAGTACTTC. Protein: CASSLGGTGIYEQYF.